This TCR beta chain was obtained from a study of blood T cell repertoires in COVID-19. Overall study context: Acute and convalescent COVID-19 samples came from the United States, Italy and Spain.

V was clipped by 5 bases and J by 0 bases; unmatched bases: 11. The CDR3 runs to 18 residues. CDR1 is SGHTA, CDR2 FQGNSA, per germline. TCRdb's copy holds only in-frame clones and misses some; the assay was immunoSEQ multiplex PCR. The table lists about 140,000 clones, about three quarters of them singletons, with 13% in the top ten. The chain has TRBV7-2 and TRBJ2-3; 10 bases match TRBD2. This TCR was recovered from an elderly man with acute or convalescent COVID-19. The sample comprised peripheral blood. The CDR3: CASSRRRLAGASTDTQYF. The CDR3 coding sequence is TGTGCCAGCAGCCGCAGGCGGCTAGCGGGGGCTAGCACAGATACGCAGTATTTT. Full variable domain (remainder filled in from reference TRBV7-2 and TRBJ2-3): GAGVSQSPSNKVTEKGKDVELRCDPISGHTALYWYRQSLGQGLEFLIYFQGNSAPDKSGLPSDRFSAERTGGSVSTLTIQRTQQEDSAVYLCASSRRRLAGASTDTQYFGPGTRLTVL.